This is a list of T cell receptor beta chains from one sample in a study of T cells after yellow fever vaccination. TCRdb re-called the 5' RACE reads through MiXCR, storing one row per CDR3 protein. This sample has about 210,000 distinct CDR3 sequences; roughly 6.3% occur once, and the top ten carry roughly 1%. The sample consisted of CD4+ T cells sorted from PBMCs, taken on the day of the yellow fever booster vaccination. All receptors derive from a man aged 30 to 45 who received the YFV17D yellow fever vaccine. The CDR3 runs from the conserved cysteine through the conserved F or W. Fields, in order: CDR3 length, clone size, D gene, V gene, J gene, CDR3 DNA, CDR3 protein. A D gene is named only where the DNA matches it firmly. Only part of the rows carry a size: once, few, many, or a class if the clone is expanded.

>12|many|NA|TRBV10-3|TRBJ2-7
TGTGCCATCAGTGAGCCCATGGGAGAGCAGTACTTC
CAISEPMGEQYF
>15|many|TRBD2|TRBV7-3|TRBJ2-3
TGTGCCAGCAGCTTGCGCGGGGGAAGCACAGATACGCAGTATTTT
CASSLRGGSTDTQYF
>14|many|NA|TRBV7-6|TRBJ2-7
TGTGCCAGCAGCGAATACCGGGGATCCTACGAGCAGTACTTC
CASSEYRGSYEQYF
>16|many|NA|TRBV10-3|TRBJ2-7
TGTGCCATCAGTGGAGGGGCTCCGGGACTGATCTACGAGCAGTACTTC
CAISGGAPGLIYEQYF
>14|many|TRBD2|TRBV12-3/TRBV12-4|TRBJ2-3
TGTGCCAGCAGTTTATCAAGCGGGAGAGATACGCAGTATTTT
CASSLSSGRDTQYF
>18|many|TRBD1|TRBV11-2|TRBJ2-5
TGTGCCAGCAGCTTAGGGGACAGGGGAACTTTGTTGGGAGAGACCCAGTACTTC
CASSLGDRGTLLGETQYF
>18|NA|NA|TRBV11-1|TRBJ2-3
TGTGCCAGCAGCTCCCCTCCCCGACTACGGAGATTTTCGGATACGCAGTATTTT
CASSSPPRLRRFSDTQYF
>17|few|TRBD1|TRBV6-5|TRBJ2-5
TGTGCCAGCAGTTACGGGACAGGGATCACTTCTCTGGAGACCCAGTACTTC
CASSYGTGITSLETQYF
>15|few|TRBD2|TRBV28|TRBJ2-7
TGTGCCAGCAGTGGGGGGACTAGCGGGAACTACGAGCAGTACTTC
CASSGGTSGNYEQYF
>13|few|NA|TRBV28|TRBJ1-2
TGTGCCAGCAGTTGGGGGCACATCTATGGCTACACCTTC
CASSWGHIYGYTF
>14|few|TRBD2|TRBV12-3/TRBV12-4|TRBJ2-7
TGTGCCAGCAGCTATCGCGGGGGGACCTACGAGCAGTACTTC
CASSYRGGTYEQYF